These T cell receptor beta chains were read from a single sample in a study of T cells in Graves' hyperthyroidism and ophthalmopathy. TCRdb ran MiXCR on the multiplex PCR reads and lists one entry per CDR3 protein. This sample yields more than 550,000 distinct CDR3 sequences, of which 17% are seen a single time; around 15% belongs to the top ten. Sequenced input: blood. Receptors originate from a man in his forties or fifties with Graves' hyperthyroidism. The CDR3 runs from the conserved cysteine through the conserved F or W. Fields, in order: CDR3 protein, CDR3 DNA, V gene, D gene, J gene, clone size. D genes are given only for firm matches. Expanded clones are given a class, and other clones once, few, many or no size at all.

CASSLDPRHGYTF	TGTGCCAGCAGCTTAGATCCACGGCATGGCTACACCTTC	TRBV7-9	.	TRBJ1-2	few
CAWTGTNSNQPQHF	TGTGCCTGGACCGGGACAAATAGCAATCAGCCCCAGCATTTT	TRBV30	.	TRBJ1-5	few
CASSLLGEAFF	TGTGCCAGCAGCTTACTAGGTGAAGCTTTCTTT	TRBV7-2	.	TRBJ1-1	many
CASVSRNNEQFF	TGTGCCAGCGTTTCCAGGAACAATGAGCAGTTCTTC	TRBV6-5	.	TRBJ2-1	.
CAISEGPGASDTQYF	TGTGCCATCAGTGAGGGTCCAGGGGCGTCAGATACGCAGTATTTT	TRBV10-3	.	TRBJ2-3	many
CASRSNKGSNEQFF	TGTGCCAGCAGGTCAAATAAAGGGTCCAATGAGCAGTTCTTC	TRBV12-3/TRBV12-4	.	TRBJ2-1	many
CASSPPGPGANVLTF	TGTGCCAGCTCACCACCGGGCCCTGGGGCCAACGTCCTGACTTTC	TRBV18	.	TRBJ2-6	few
CASSLGFTGDIQYF	TGTGCCAGCAGCTTAGGATTTACAGGGGACATTCAGTACTTC	TRBV7-2	TRBD1	TRBJ2-4	.
CASRLAGGAGAQYF	TGTGCCAGCCGCCTGGCAGGGGGCGCGGGGGCCCAGTACTTC	TRBV28	.	TRBJ2-5	many
CSATKGGGGAGELFF	TGCAGTGCTACCAAAGGAGGGGGGGGCGCCGGGGAGCTGTTTTTT	TRBV20-1	.	TRBJ2-2	many
CASSYRGQGISYEQYF	TGTGCCAGCAGCTACCGAGGACAGGGGATCTCCTACGAGCAGTACTTC	TRBV5-8	TRBD1	TRBJ2-7	many
CATSEDRDFAHKETQYF	TGTGCCACCAGTGAGGACAGGGATTTTGCGCACAAAGAGACCCAGTACTTC	TRBV24-1	TRBD1	TRBJ2-5	few
CASSTGTGPQETQYF	TGTGCCAGCAGTACCGGGACAGGGCCCCAAGAGACCCAGTACTTC	TRBV2	TRBD1	TRBJ2-5	.
CASSFLAWGTDTQYF	TGTGCCAGCAGCTTTCTAGCCTGGGGCACAGATACGCAGTATTTT	TRBV11-2	.	TRBJ2-3	many
CASSFTGTGRQEQYF	TGTGCCAGCAGCTTTACCGGGACAGGGCGTCAAGAGCAGTACTTC	TRBV7-3	TRBD1	TRBJ2-7	.
CASSLSWSSYDEQFF	TGTGCCAGCAGTTTATCCTGGAGCTCCTACGATGAGCAGTTCTTC	TRBV12-3/TRBV12-4	.	TRBJ2-1	.
CAISENGNENTEAFF	TGTGCCATCAGTGAGAATGGGAACGAAAACACTGAAGCTTTCTTT	TRBV10-3	.	TRBJ1-1	many
CASSLDGASGRVTYNEQFF	TGTGCCAGCAGCTTAGATGGCGCTAGCGGGAGGGTGACCTACAATGAGCAGTTCTTC	TRBV7-9	TRBD2	TRBJ2-1	.
CASSQDLSLNTGAFF	TGTGCCAGCAGCCAAGATTTGAGTTTGAACACTGGAGCTTTCTTT	TRBV14	.	TRBJ1-1	.
CASRIAGGSHYEQYF	TGCGCCAGCAGGATCGCGGGAGGGAGTCACTACGAGCAGTACTTC	TRBV5-1	TRBD2	TRBJ2-7	many
CASSLEDIQPQHF	TGTGCCAGCAGCTTGGAGGACATTCAGCCCCAGCATTTT	TRBV5-5	.	TRBJ1-5	many
CASSPRVEVYEQYF	TGTGCCAGCTCACCAAGGGTTGAGGTCTACGAGCAGTACTTC	TRBV18	.	TRBJ2-7	many
CASRPDSAHWNYGYTF	TGTGCCAGCAGACCCGACAGCGCCCATTGGAACTATGGCTACACCTTC	TRBV28	.	TRBJ1-2	many